The following is a T cell receptor (beta chain) sequence with its context. Profiled with immunoSEQ multiplex PCR; TCRdb holds only in-frame clones, not every one. The sample shows more than 90,000 clones, approximately 84% of them seen only once. This specimen comes from a study of T cell responses to AZD1222 COVID-19 vaccine. Study-wide background: Recipients boosted at about 4 weeks or about 12 weeks are pooled.

The source is an adult in good health. This specimen consisted of peripheral blood, obtained on day 0 of AZD1222 vaccination.

The CDR3 region is CASSPGPNTEAFF. The DNA for the CDR3 is TGTGCCAGCAGCCCGGGGCCGAACACTGAAGCTTTCTTT. The chain joins TRBV7-3 to TRBJ1-1; possible D gene TRBD1, 5 bases. Trimming stripped 5 bases from V and 1 base from J, with 8 bases between. The V gene's germline CDR1 is SGHTA and CDR2 FQGTGA. This CDR3 region has 13 residues.